Detailed here is one T cell receptor beta chain. The target antigen is unknown. The source of the sample is a study of radiation and T cells in renal cell carcinoma. There are 12 residues in the CDR3. V dropped 3 bases and J dropped 5 bases, with 5 bases sitting between them. Per the germline V gene, CDR1 is LNHDA and CDR2 is SQIVND (reference sequence). The treatment is: treatment-naive control, cytoreductive nephrectomy. The tumor was a clear cell renal cell carcinoma. Regarding the study as a whole: Tumor samples were small regions of approximately 1.1 g. Dominant CDR3 motifs were more common in irradiated tumors than controls. Compared with controls, irradiated tumors showed greater TCR clonality.

Assay used: immunoSEQ multiplex PCR; TCRdb lists only in-frame clones, some missing. This sample has roughly 14,000 clones; roughly 54% occur once, and the top ten carry 9.5% to 11%. The rearrangement links TRBV19 to TRBJ1-5; D gene uncertain. The sample in question was tumor tissue, obtained from a patient whose treatment was nephrectomy without radiotherapy. The origin of this receptor is a man in his fifties with renal cell carcinoma. Here the CDR3 DNA reads TGTGCCAGTAGTATTGTCGATCAGCCCCAGCATTTT. Translation gives CASSIVDQPQHF.